The rows below give T cell receptor beta chains drawn from one sample of a study of T cell changes during pregnancy in multiple sclerosis. Sequenced by immunoSEQ multiplex PCR; TCRdb stores in-frame clones only, minus some. Of tens of thousands of clones in the sample, about 93% were seen once. This specimen consisted of CD4+ T cells from peripheral blood mononuclear cells, obtained in the third trimester of pregnancy. Every receptor here comes from a female donor in good health, enrolled as a control in a pregnancy study. Both conserved end residues are part of each CDR3. D genes are given only for firm matches. Size is omitted from some rows. Given values are once, few, many or a class for expanded clones.

TRBJ1-6 TRBD1 - TRBV10-3 CAISEQGALYNSPLHF TGTGCCATCAGTGAACAGGGGGCCCTCTATAATTCACCCCTCCACTTT
TRBJ1-3 - - TRBV6-1 CASRIGSSGNTIYF TGTGCCAGCAGGATCGGGTCCTCTGGAAACACCATATATTTT
TRBJ1-1 - - TRBV4-1 CASSQVGRRVTEAFF TGCGCCAGCAGCCAAGTAGGTCGGAGGGTCACTGAAGCTTTCTTT
TRBJ2-4 TRBD2 - TRBV9 CASSADTSGHIQYF TGTGCCAGCAGCGCCGACACTAGCGGGCACATTCAGTACTTC
TRBJ2-1 - - TRBV4-1 CASSQDEGSEQFF TGCGCCAGCAGCCAAGACGAGGGCAGCGAGCAGTTCTTC
TRBJ1-1 - - TRBV7-6 CASSSRSDRNTEAFF TGTGCCAGCAGCTCTAGGTCCGACAGGAACACTGAAGCTTTCTTT
TRBJ1-3 - - TRBV19 CASSYGTFISGNTIYF TGTGCCAGTAGTTACGGGACATTCATCTCTGGAAACACCATATATTTT
TRBJ1-1 - - TRBV30 CAWWGGGTEAFF TGTGCCTGGTGGGGGGGAGGGACTGAAGCTTTCTTT
TRBJ2-7 - - TRBV6-6 CASIDAGYEQYF TGTGCCAGCATCGACGCAGGGTACGAGCAGTACTTC
TRBJ2-5 TRBD2 - TRBV11-3 CASSLGSGGYQETQYF TGTGCCAGCAGCTTAGGTAGCGGGGGATACCAAGAGACCCAGTACTTC
TRBJ1-5 - - TRBV6-6 CASSRQYNQPQHF TGTGCCAGCAGCCGACAGTACAATCAGCCCCAGCATTTT
TRBJ2-7 TRBD1 once TRBV29-1 CSVARGRNEQYF TGCAGCGTTGCCAGGGGGCGTAACGAGCAGTACTTC
TRBJ1-6 - - TRBV25-1 CASSEGLPNSPLHF TGTGCCAGCAGCGAGGGACTCCCTAATTCACCCCTCCACTTT
TRBJ1-1 - once TRBV29-1 CSAGHAGPSSTEAFF TGCAGCGCCGGTCACGCAGGGCCTTCCTCCACTGAAGCTTTCTTT
TRBJ1-1 - - TRBV7-2 CASSFRQAGFTEAFF TGTGCCAGCAGCTTTAGACAGGCCGGGTTCACTGAAGCTTTCTTT
TRBJ2-2 TRBD2 - TRBV6-5 CASRDAGTTAGELFF TGTGCCAGCAGAGATGCCGGGACTACGGCCGGGGAGCTGTTTTTT
TRBJ1-1 TRBD1 - TRBV25-1 CASSAGQGGYTEAFF TGTGCCAGCAGTGCGGGACAGGGGGGCTACACTGAAGCTTTCTTT
TRBJ1-2 - - TRBV27 CASSFFPGGANNYGYTF TGTGCCAGCAGTTTCTTCCCCGGGGGGGCGAATAACTATGGCTACACCTTC
TRBJ1-5 - - TRBV6-1 CASSERRQANQPQHF TGTGCCAGCAGTGAACGAAGACAGGCAAATCAGCCCCAGCATTTT
TRBJ2-4 - once TRBV7-9 CASSPGVKNIQYF TGTGCCAGCTCTCCAGGGGTCAAAAACATTCAGTACTTC
TRBJ2-7 - - TRBV11-2 CASSLEGAGEQYF TGTGCCAGCAGCTTAGAGGGGGCTGGCGAGCAGTACTTC
TRBJ2-5 TRBD2 - TRBV5-5 CASSLQIAGAQLGHF TGTGCCAGCAGCCTGCAAATAGCGGGAGCCCAATTAGGACACTTC
TRBJ1-5 - - TRBV7-2 CATGTFENQPQHF TGTGCCACCGGGACATTTGAGAATCAGCCCCAGCATTTT
TRBJ2-5 - - TRBV2 CASSGGSKETQYF TGTGCCAGCAGTGGAGGCAGTAAAGAGACCCAGTACTTC
TRBJ2-3 TRBD1 - TRBV18 CASSPRTGANTDTQYF TGTGCCAGCTCACCTCGAACAGGGGCCAACACAGATACGCAGTATTTT
TRBJ1-5 - - TRBV5-1 CASSLGAGTNQPQHF TGCGCCAGCAGCTTGGGAGCAGGAACGAATCAGCCCCAGCATTTT
TRBJ2-7 TRBD1 - TRBV7-8 CASSLAGQGYF TGTGCCAGCAGCTTAGCGGGACAGGGGTACTTC
TRBJ1-2 TRBD1 - TRBV18 CASSPQGAVYGYTF TGTGCCAGCTCACCTCAGGGGGCTGTCTATGGCTACACCTTC
TRBJ1-2 - once TRBV5-4 CAISSGGIPYGYTF TGTGCCATCTCTTCCGGGGGGATCCCCTATGGCTACACCTTC
TRBJ2-1 TRBD2 - TRBV5-1 CASSLSPGSSGYNEQFF TGCGCCAGCAGCTTGAGTCCGGGGTCTAGCGGCTACAATGAGCAGTTCTTC
TRBJ1-2 TRBD1 - TRBV7-3 CASRKEGDRARGNSGYTF TGTGCCAGCAGAAAAGAGGGGGACAGGGCCCGGGGGAACTCTGGCTACACCTTC
TRBJ2-1 TRBD1 few TRBV29-1 CSVDRGGGYNEQFF TGCAGCGTTGATCGAGGGGGCGGGTACAATGAGCAGTTCTTC
TRBJ2-5 TRBD2 - TRBV2 CASSVDPPGTIQETQYF TGTGCCAGCAGTGTCGACCCCCCCGGGACTATACAAGAGACCCAGTACTTC
TRBJ1-1 - - TRBV9 CASSVGHPNTEAFF TGTGCCAGCAGCGTGGGACATCCGAACACTGAAGCTTTCTTT
TRBJ2-1 TRBD2 - TRBV19 CASRGLAETNEQFF TGTGCCAGTAGGGGACTAGCCGAGACCAATGAGCAGTTCTTC
TRBJ1-1 - - TRBV27 CASSGGGRHEAFF TGTGCCAGCAGTGGGGGGGGCAGGCATGAAGCTTTCTTT
TRBJ2-7 TRBD1 - TRBV10-3 CAISELQGAGYEQYF TGTGCCATCAGTGAGCTACAGGGGGCTGGCTACGAGCAGTACTTC
TRBJ1-5 TRBD1 - TRBV4-2 CASSRRLGGVGNQPQHF TGTGCCAGCAGCCGTAGGTTAGGGGGCGTGGGGAATCAGCCCCAGCATTTT
TRBJ1-2 - - TRBV28 CATTLLGGGHHIYGYTF TGTGCCACCACCCTTCTGGGCGGGGGGCACCATATCTATGGCTACACCTTC
TRBJ1-3 - - TRBV29-1 CSAAQGISGNTIYF TGCAGCGCCGCACAGGGAATCTCTGGAAACACCATATATTTT
TRBJ1-5 - - TRBV6-5 CASSLTPGNQPQHF TGTGCCAGCAGCCTTACGCCGGGCAATCAGCCCCAGCATTTT
TRBJ1-1 TRBD1 - TRBV15 CATSRSFGTANTEAFF TGTGCCACCAGCAGGTCGTTCGGGACAGCGAACACTGAAGCTTTCTTT
TRBJ2-3 TRBD2 - TRBV6-5 CASRQRGGGTDTQYF TGTGCCAGCAGGCAGCGGGGGGGCGGCACAGATACGCAGTATTTT
TRBJ2-7 TRBD2 - TRBV7-9 CASSVALAGGPGEQYF TGTGCCAGCAGTGTAGCGCTAGCGGGAGGGCCAGGGGAGCAGTACTTC
TRBJ2-7 TRBD2 - TRBV6-5 CASSNGGSEQYF TGTGCCAGCAGTAACGGGGGGAGCGAGCAGTACTTC
TRBJ2-3 TRBD2 - TRBV29-1 CSVIAPGLAGGRAEYF TGCAGCGTCATTGCTCCGGGACTAGCGGGAGGAAGGGCAGAGTATTTT